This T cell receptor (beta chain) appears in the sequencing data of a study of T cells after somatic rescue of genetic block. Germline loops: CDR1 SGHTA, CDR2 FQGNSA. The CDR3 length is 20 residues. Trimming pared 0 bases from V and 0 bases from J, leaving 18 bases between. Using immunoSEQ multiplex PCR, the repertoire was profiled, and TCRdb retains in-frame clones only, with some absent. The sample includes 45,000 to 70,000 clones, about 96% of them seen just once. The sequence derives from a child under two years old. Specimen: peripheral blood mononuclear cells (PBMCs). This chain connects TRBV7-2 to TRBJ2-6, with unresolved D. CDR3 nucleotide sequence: TGTGCCAGCAGCTTAGCCCGAAGGCTCGCGGAGAGCTCTGGGGCCAACGTCCTGACTTTC. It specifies CASSLARRLAESSGANVLTF.